Following are 20 T cell receptor beta chains from one sample sequenced in a study of Graves' ophthalmopathy and Graves' hyperthyroidism. RNA transcripts were the source from which TCR beta CDR3 regions were amplified. The authors performed first-round RT-PCR with HTBI primers and then a second-round multiplex PCR. TCRdb re-derived calls from the multiplex PCR reads in MiXCR, one entry per CDR3 protein. The profile shows about 740,000 distinct CDR3 sequences, roughly 40% of them singletons. The sample taken for sequencing was peripheral blood. All receptors come from an adult man with Graves' ophthalmopathy.

DNA of the CDR3: TGTGCCATCAGTGAGTGGCAGGGGACCCAGACCCAGCATTTT. The encoded protein is CAISEWQGTQTQHF. The chain carries TRBV10-3 and TRBJ1-5; the D gene is possibly TRBD1 (6 bases). Deletions cut 1 base from V and 11 bases from J, with 15 bases between. From germline, CDR1 is ENHRY and CDR2 SYGVKD. This CDR3 region has 14 residues.

This clonotype has a single count. The chain recombines TRBV7-3 with TRBJ2-2; TRBD1 is a possible D gene (5 bases). V gave up 9 bases and J gave up 4 bases, with 15 bases separating them. Looked up from germline, CDR1 is SGHTA and CDR2 is FQGTGA. This CDR3 comprises 14 residues. CDR3 protein: CASSGLGVTGELFF. The CDR3 DNA reads TGTGCCAGTAGTGGCCTAGGGGTCACCGGGGAGCTGTTTTTT.

This chain uses TRBV15 with TRBJ1-5; D might be TRBD1 (5 bases). This CDR3 comprises 15 residues. The V and J ends lost 3 bases and 3 bases respectively, with 12 bases between them. Looked up from germline, CDR1 is LNHNV and CDR2 is YYDKDF (reference sequence). CDR3 loop: CATSSVGHINQPQHF. In nucleotides, the CDR3 is TGTGCCACCAGCAGCGTCGGACACATCAATCAGCCCCAGCATTTT.

To note about this clonotype: Just one base apart from a much larger clone, this may be a read error. This rearrangement joins TRBV11-2 to TRBJ1-2; tentatively, D is TRBD1 (5 bases). This CDR3 spans 16 amino acids. Germline CDR1 is SGHAT and CDR2 is FQNNGV. In DNA form, the CDR3 reads TGTGCCAACAGCTTGGCAATGGGGACGGCTAACTATGGCTACACCTTC. It specifies CANSLAMGTANYGYTF.

This clonotype was picked up a small number of times. The V and J genes are TRBV7-3 and TRBJ1-2, with TRBD1 identical over 7 bases. Per the germline V gene, CDR1 is SGHTA and CDR2 is FQGTGA. Germline trimming cut 6 bases from V and 6 bases from J; bases unmatched to any gene: 7. The length of the CDR3 is 13 residues. CDR3 region: CASSMGQMDGYTF. The CDR3 coding sequence is TGTGCCAGCAGTATGGGACAGATGGATGGCTACACCTTC.

On this clonotype itself: A much larger clone lies a single base off, so this may be a read error. The J gene is TRBJ1-6, the V gene TRBV10-1; TRBD1 matches at 8 bases. CDR3 length: 14 amino acids. Germline assignment: CDR1 WNHNN and CDR2 SYGVQD (reference sequence). CDR3 residues: CAIRETGENSPLHF. The CDR3 DNA is TGTGCCATCAGGGAGACAGGGGAGAATTCACCCCTCCACTTT.

The chain combines TRBV5-5 with TRBJ1-1; D uncertain. This CDR3 comprises 15 residues. Trimming pared 0 bases from V and 4 bases from J, leaving 13 bases between. CDR1 SGHKS and CDR2 YYEKEE come from the germline V gene (reference sequence). The CDR3 coding sequence is TGTGCCAGCAGCTTGGTCCAATCGGGGAGCACTGAAGCTTTCTTT. Its translation: CASSLVQSGSTEAFF.

This chain uses TRBV19 with TRBJ1-6, with D perhaps TRBD1 (5 bases). The CDR3 sequence is 12 residues long. Germline V gene data show CDR1 as LNHDA and CDR2 as SQIVND (reference sequence). V was shortened by 11 bases and J by 9 bases, with 14 bases between the two germline ends. Here the CDR3 DNA reads TGTGCCTGTGCGATGGGGGTTTCACCCCTCCACTTT. Amino acids: CACAMGVSPLHF.

This clonotype was detected only a few times. The CDR3 is CASSLTRDRYGYTF. The DNA for the CDR3 is TGTGCCAGCAGTCTAACCCGGGACCGGTATGGCTACACCTTC. V and J are TRBV27 and TRBJ1-2; D possibly corresponds to TRBD1 (5 bases). Germline CDR1 and CDR2: MNHEY and SMNVEV (reference sequence). The CDR3 spans 14 residues. Trimming cost V 5 bases and J 5 bases, with 15 bases left between them.

The sample holds many counts of this clonotype. This rearrangement joins TRBV10-3 to TRBJ1-6; TRBD1 matches at 10 bases. Germline CDR1 ENHRY, CDR2 SYGVKD. V was pared by 10 bases and J by 8 bases, with 11 bases of the junction left unmatched. CDR3 length: 15 residues. This CDR3 reads CATSRQGASDSPLHF. The CDR3 DNA reads TGTGCCACCTCCCGACAGGGGGCCTCGGATTCACCCCTCCACTTT.

This chain connects TRBV4-3 to TRBJ2-5; D is possibly TRBD2 (5 bases). The CDR3 spans 15 residues. Trimming stripped 0 bases from V and 2 bases from J, with 10 bases between. CDR1 and CDR2 from the germline V gene are LGHNA and YSLEER. The CDR3 region has the DNA TGCGCCAGCAGCCAAGAGAGGGCTCCACAAGAGACCCAGTACTTC. It encodes CASSQERAPQETQYF.

This clonotype was recorded many times. The CDR3 is CASSRGTSAFKQYF. CDR3 DNA: TGTGCCAGCAGCCGCGGGACTAGCGCTTTCAAGCAGTACTTC. V gene TRBV7-2 combines with J gene TRBJ2-7; 10 bases agree with TRBD2. The CDR3 has 14 amino acids. Unmatched junction bases numbered 9, after V lost 5 bases and J lost 8 bases. The germline V gene encodes CDR1 SGHTA and CDR2 FQGNSA.

The genes are TRBV10-3 and TRBJ1-1; no definite D call. The germline V and J ends were trimmed by 10 bases and 5 bases, with 23 bases remaining between them. This CDR3 region has 15 residues. Germline CDR1 reads ENHRY; CDR2 reads SYGVKD. The CDR3 region has the DNA TGTGCCAGCAGCTTAGAATCGGGTTCTTGGACTGAAGCTTTCTTT. This sequence encodes CASSLESGSWTEAFF.

The chain uses TRBV29-1 and TRBJ2-6; no reliable D call. The J call may be in error: the DNA end matches TRBJ2-7 better. The germline CDR1 and CDR2 sequences are SQVTM and ANQGSEA. The CDR3 loop spans 12 amino acids. CDR3 nucleotides: TGCAGCGTTCATCGCGTGGTGATCGAGCAGTACTTC. Its protein is CSVHRVVIEQYF.

In the case of this clonotype: A single base separates this from a much larger clone, so it may be a read error. This chain joins TRBV7-3 and TRBJ1-6, with 8 bases matching TRBD1. Per the germline V gene, CDR1 is SGHTA and CDR2 is FQGTGA. The CDR3 consists of 16 residues. CDR3 sequence reads: CASNGQGSSHNSPLHF. The CDR3 nucleotides read TGTGCCAGCAACGGACAGGGCAGCTCCCATAATTCACCCCTCCACTTT.

This clonotype was detected many times. The rearrangement uses TRBV29-1 and TRBJ2-7; 8 bases match TRBD1. Germline V lookup: CDR1 SQVTM, CDR2 ANQGSEA. With V trimmed by 7 bases and J by 3 bases, 11 bases remained unmatched. The CDR3 has 14 residues. This CDR3 is CSAGQGGGGYEQYF. The CDR3 bases are TGCAGCGCAGGACAGGGCGGTGGAGGCTACGAGCAGTACTTC.

Of note for this clonotype: One junction end does not reproduce the germline sequence, and a read error may be involved. The rearrangement links TRBV11-2 to TRBJ1-2; D may be TRBD1 (5 bases). The CDR3 is 19 residues long. CDR1 and CDR2 from the germline V gene are SGHAT and FQNNGV. The CDR3 DNA reads TGTACCAGCAGGACTAGCGGAGCCAGTAACAGCAGGGTGGCCTATGGCTACACCTTC. This encodes CTSRTSGASNSRVAYGYTF.

To note about this clonotype: At one end, the junction sequence differs from germline, possibly due to a read error. The rearrangement joins TRBV11-2 to TRBJ2-5; 7 nucleotides match TRBD1. The CDR3 spans 14 residues. Germline lookup yields CDR1 SGHAT and CDR2 FQNNGV. CDR3 bases: TGCGCCAGCAGCCTGGGACAGTGGCAAGAGACCCAGTACTTC. Translated: CASSLGQWQETQYF.

The chain recombines TRBV20-1 with TRBJ1-4, with D perhaps matching TRBD1 (6 bases). Trimming took 0 bases from V and 8 from J, leaving 13 bases between them. Germline CDR1 is DFQATT and CDR2 is SNEGSKA (reference sequence). The CDR3 is 14 amino acids. The DNA of the CDR3 is TGCAGTGCTAGAGATTCACCAGGGGAAGAAAAACTGTTTTTT. Amino acids: CSARDSPGEEKLFF.

The chain has TRBV9 and TRBJ2-5; D is unclear. Trimming took 7 bases from V and 0 from J, leaving 16 bases between them. The germline gives CDR1 SGDLS, CDR2 YYNGEE. CDR3 length: 15 amino acids. The CDR3 sequence: CASQDGVTYQETQYF. In DNA, the CDR3 is TGTGCCAGCCAAGATGGGGTCACGTACCAAGAGACCCAGTACTTC. Drawing the rest from reference TRBV9 and TRBJ2-5, the complete variable domain is DSGVTQTPKHLITATGQRVTLRCSPRSGDLSVYWYQQSLDQGLQFLIQYYNGEERAKGNILERFSAQQFPDLHSELNLSSLELGDSALYFCASQDGVTYQETQYFGPGTRLLVL.